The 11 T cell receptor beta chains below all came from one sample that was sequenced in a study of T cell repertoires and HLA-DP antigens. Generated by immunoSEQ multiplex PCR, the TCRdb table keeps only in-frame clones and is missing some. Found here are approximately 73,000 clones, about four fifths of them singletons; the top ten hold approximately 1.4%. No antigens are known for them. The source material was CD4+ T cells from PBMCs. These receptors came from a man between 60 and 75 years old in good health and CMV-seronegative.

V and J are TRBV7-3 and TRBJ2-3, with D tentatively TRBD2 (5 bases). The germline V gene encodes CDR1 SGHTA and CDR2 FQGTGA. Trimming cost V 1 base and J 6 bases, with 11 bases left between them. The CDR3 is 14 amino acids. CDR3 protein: CASSLNLADDTQYF. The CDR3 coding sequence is TGTGCCAGCAGCTTAAACCTAGCCGACGATACGCAGTATTTT.

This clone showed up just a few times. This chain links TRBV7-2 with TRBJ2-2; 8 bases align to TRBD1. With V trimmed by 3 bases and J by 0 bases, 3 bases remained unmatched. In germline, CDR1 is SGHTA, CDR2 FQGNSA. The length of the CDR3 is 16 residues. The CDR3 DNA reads TGTGCCAGCAGCTTCCGGACAGGGACGAACACCGGGGAGCTGTTTTTT. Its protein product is CASSFRTGTNTGELFF. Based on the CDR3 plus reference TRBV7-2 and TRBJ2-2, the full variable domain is GAGVSQSPSNKVTEKGKDVELRCDPISGHTALYWYRQSLGQGLEFLIYFQGNSAPDKSGLPSDRFSAERTGGSVSTLTIQRTQQEDSAVYLCASSFRTGTNTGELFFGEGSRLTVL.

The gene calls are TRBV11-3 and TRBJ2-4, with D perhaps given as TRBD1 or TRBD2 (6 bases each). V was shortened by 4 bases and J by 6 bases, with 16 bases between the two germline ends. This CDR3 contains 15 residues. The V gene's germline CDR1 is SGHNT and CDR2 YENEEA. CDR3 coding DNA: TGTGCCAGCAGCTCGAGGTGGGGGGCAGGAAACATTCAGTACTTC. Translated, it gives CASSSRWGAGNIQYF. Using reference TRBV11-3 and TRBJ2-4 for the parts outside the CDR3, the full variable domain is EAGVVQSPRYKIIEKKQPVAFWCNPISGHNTLYWYLQNLGQGPELLIRYENEEAVDDSQLPKDRFSAERLKGVDSTLKIQPAELGDSAVYLCASSSRWGAGNIQYFGAGTRLSVL.

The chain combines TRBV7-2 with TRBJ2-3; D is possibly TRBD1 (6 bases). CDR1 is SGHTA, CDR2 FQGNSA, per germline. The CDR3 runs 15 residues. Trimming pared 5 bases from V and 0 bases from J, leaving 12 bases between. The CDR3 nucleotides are TGTGCCAGCAGCCTACAGGGCCTAAGCACAGATACGCAGTATTTT. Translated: CASSLQGLSTDTQYF.

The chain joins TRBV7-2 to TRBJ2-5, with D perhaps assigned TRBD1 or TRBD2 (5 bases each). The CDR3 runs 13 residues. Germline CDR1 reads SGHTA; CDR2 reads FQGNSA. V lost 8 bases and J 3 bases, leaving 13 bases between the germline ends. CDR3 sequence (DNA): TGTGCCAGCCAGAAGGGACCAGAAGAGACCCAGTACTTC. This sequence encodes CASQKGPEETQYF.

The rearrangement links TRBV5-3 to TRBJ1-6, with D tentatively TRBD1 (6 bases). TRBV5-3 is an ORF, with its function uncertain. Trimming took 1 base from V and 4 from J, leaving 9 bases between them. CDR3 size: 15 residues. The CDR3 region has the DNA TGTGCCAGAAGCTTGACGGGACATTATAATTCACCCCTCCACTTT. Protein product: CARSLTGHYNSPLHF.

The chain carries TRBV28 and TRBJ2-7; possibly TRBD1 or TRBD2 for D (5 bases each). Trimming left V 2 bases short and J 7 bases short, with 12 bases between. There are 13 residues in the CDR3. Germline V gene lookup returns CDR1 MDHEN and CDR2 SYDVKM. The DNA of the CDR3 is TGTGCCAGCAGTTTACCGGGGCTAGATGAGCAGTACTTC. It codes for CASSLPGLDEQYF.

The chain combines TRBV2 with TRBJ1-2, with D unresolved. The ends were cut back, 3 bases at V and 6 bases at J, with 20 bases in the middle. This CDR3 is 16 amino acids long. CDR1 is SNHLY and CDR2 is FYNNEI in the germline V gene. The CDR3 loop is CASSDTPPPDLDGYTF. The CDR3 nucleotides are TGTGCCAGCAGTGACACCCCTCCCCCAGACTTGGATGGCTACACCTTC.

The CDR3 coding sequence is TGTGCCAGTAGTATAGGCGGCCAACAAGAGACCCAGTACTTC. Translated, it gives CASSIGGQQETQYF. The chain employs TRBV19 and TRBJ2-5; D is undetermined. CDR1 is LNHDA, CDR2 SQIVND, per germline (reference sequence). The V end lost 1 base, the J end lost 2 bases, and 8 bases lay between the germline ends. This CDR3 spans 14 amino acids.

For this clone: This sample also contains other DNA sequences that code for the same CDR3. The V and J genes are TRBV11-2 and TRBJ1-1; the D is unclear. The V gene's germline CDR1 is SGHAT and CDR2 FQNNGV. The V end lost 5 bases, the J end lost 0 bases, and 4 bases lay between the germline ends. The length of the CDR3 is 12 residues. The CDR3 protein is CASSVLNTEAFF. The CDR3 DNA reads TGTGCCAGCAGCGTTCTGAACACTGAAGCTTTCTTT.

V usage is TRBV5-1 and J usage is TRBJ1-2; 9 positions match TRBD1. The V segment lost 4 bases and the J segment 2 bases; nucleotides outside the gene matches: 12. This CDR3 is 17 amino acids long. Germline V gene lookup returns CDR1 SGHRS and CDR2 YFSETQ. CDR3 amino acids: CASSKSWTGAVNYGYTF. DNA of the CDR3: TGCGCCAGCAGCAAGTCATGGACAGGGGCCGTAAACTATGGCTACACCTTC.